What follows are 32 T cell receptor beta chains derived from one specimen sequenced in a study of response to subunit inactivated influenza vaccine. Each CDR3 protein is one row after TCRdb ran MiXCR on the RT-PCR reads. The repertoire holds some 300,000 distinct CDR3 sequences, with about 20% as singletons. The specimen was PBMCs from blood, collected 21 months after vaccination. Source of these receptors: a man in his fifties or sixties who received an inactivated influenza vaccine.

This clonotype was observed many times. V usage is TRBV6-4 and J usage is TRBJ1-1, with D uncertain. This CDR3 is 14 amino acids long. CDR1 and CDR2 (germline): MRHNA, SNTAGT. The V and J ends lost 0 bases and 9 bases respectively, with 14 bases between them. The CDR3 region is CASSDSGGRSQAFF. The CDR3 nucleotides are TGTGCCAGCAGTGACTCTGGAGGGAGAAGTCAAGCTTTCTTT.

This clonotype turned up a few times. The V gene is TRBV5-6, the J gene TRBJ2-1, with D perhaps TRBD2 (5 bases). Germline V gives CDR1 SGHDT, CDR2 YYEEEE. The CDR3 covers 14 residues. V gave up 2 bases and J gave up 7 bases, with 13 bases separating them. The CDR3 reads CASSFWTLGNEQFF. The CDR3 nucleotides are TGTGCCAGCAGCTTTTGGACTTTGGGGAATGAGCAGTTCTTC.

The J gene is TRBJ1-2, the V gene TRBV5-6, with D tentatively TRBD1 (5 bases). CDR1 and CDR2 from the germline V gene are SGHDT and YYEEEE. The CDR3 is made up of 13 amino acids. The ends were cut back, 4 bases at V and 6 bases at J, with 13 bases in the middle. CDR3 in amino acids: CASSPTRADGYTF. The CDR3 nucleotides are TGTGCCAGCAGCCCGACCAGGGCTGATGGCTACACCTTC.

The rearrangement uses TRBV28 and TRBJ2-5; possible D gene TRBD2, 5 bases. Germline values: CDR1 MDHEN, CDR2 SYDVKM. V was cut by 9 bases and J by 1 base, with 12 bases left in between. The length of the CDR3 is 13 residues. The CDR3 region has the DNA TGTGCCAGTGCGGGTCAACCCCAAGAGACCCAGTACTTC. Translating it yields CASAGQPQETQYF.

This clonotype was counted ten times or more. This chain joins TRBV7-9 and TRBJ1-2; possible D gene TRBD1, 6 bases. The CDR3 loop spans 15 amino acids. Germline V lookup: CDR1 SEHNR, CDR2 FQNEAQ (reference sequence). With 5 bases removed from V and 3 bases from J, the gap between germline ends came to 16 bases. The CDR3 DNA sequence: TGTGCCAGCAGCGGCTCTTGGGGGCCCGACTATGGCTACACCTTC. As protein: CASSGSWGPDYGYTF.

This clonotype was picked up a small number of times. This chain links TRBV28 with TRBJ1-5; the D is unclear. This CDR3 comprises 15 residues. Trimming removed 6 bases at V and 7 bases at J, with 19 bases between. Germline CDR1 reads MDHEN; CDR2 reads SYDVKM. The CDR3 DNA sequence: TGTGCCAGCAGGAAGACCGCGGGTCCGGGACAGCCCCAGCATTTT. Protein product: CASRKTAGPGQPQHF.

The chain employs TRBV12-3 or TRBV12-4 and TRBJ2-3; 11 bases line up with TRBD2. This CDR3 has 15 residues. V was clipped by 5 bases and J by 4 bases; unmatched bases: 5. The chain's CDR3 is CASSVTSGNADTQYF. DNA for the CDR3: TGTGCCAGCAGTGTGACTAGCGGGAATGCAGATACGCAGTATTTT.

This clonotype appeared a few times. This chain uses TRBV20-1 with TRBJ1-5; no clear D gene. Germline CDR1 reads DFQATT; CDR2 reads SNEGSKA (reference sequence). This CDR3 contains 12 residues. The germline V and J ends were trimmed by 6 bases and 5 bases, with 11 bases remaining between them. This CDR3 reads CSAKSSDQPQHF. The CDR3 coding sequence is TGCAGTGCCAAGAGCTCAGATCAGCCCCAGCATTTT.

This clonotype appeared many times. This rearrangement joins TRBV2 to TRBJ1-2; 11 nucleotides agree with TRBD1. The CDR3 runs 13 residues. The ends lost 6 bases at V and 7 bases at J; junction bases unmatched: 4. Germline CDR1 is SNHLY and CDR2 is FYNNEI. CDR3 amino acids: CASSGQGAGGYTF. Written as DNA, the CDR3 is TGTGCCAGCAGCGGACAGGGGGCGGGTGGCTACACCTTC.

This clonotype came up a few times. J is TRBJ2-2 and V is TRBV27; D gene uncertain. Trimming took 3 bases from V and 2 from J, leaving 7 bases between them. Germline CDR1 and CDR2: MNHEY and SMNVEV (reference sequence). The CDR3 spans 14 residues. CDR3 region: CASSFMANTGELFF. The DNA of the CDR3 is TGTGCCAGCAGTTTCATGGCAAACACCGGGGAGCTGTTTTTT.

This clonotype showed up just a few times. J is TRBJ2-1 and V is TRBV10-3; 7 bases agree with TRBD2. CDR3 length equals 15 residues. Germline CDR1 and CDR2: ENHRY and SYGVKD. The V segment lost 6 bases and the J segment 5 bases; nucleotides outside the gene matches: 10. The chain's CDR3 is CAIRAGGGTNNEQFF. The CDR3 bases are TGTGCCATCAGGGCTGGGGGGGGTACTAACAATGAGCAGTTCTTC.

This clonotype was counted ten times or more. The V call is TRBV7-9, the J call TRBJ1-3; 9 nucleotides agree with TRBD1. Germline trimming cut 3 bases from V and 8 bases from J; bases unmatched to any gene: 5. Germline CDR1 is SEHNR and CDR2 is FQNEAQ (reference sequence). The CDR3 has 14 amino acids. The CDR3 DNA sequence: TGTGCCAGCAGCTTGGGACAGGGAGTGCACACCATATATTTT. It is translated as CASSLGQGVHTIYF.

This clonotype was seen a few times. The rearrangement links TRBV6-2 or TRBV6-3 to TRBJ2-7, with 7 bases identical to TRBD2. The CDR3 runs 15 residues. The ends lost 8 bases at V and 3 bases at J; junction bases unmatched: 13. Per germline, CDR1 MNHEY and CDR2 SVGEGT. The CDR3 DNA sequence: TGTGCCAGCCGACCTACCGGGACTAATTACTACGAGCAGTACTTC. Its translation: CASRPTGTNYYEQYF.

This clonotype appeared many times. This chain connects TRBV9 to TRBJ2-2, with D maybe TRBD2 (6 bases). Germline CDR1 reads SGDLS; CDR2 reads YYNGEE. V was cut by 0 bases and J by 2 bases, with 8 bases left in between. This CDR3 has 15 amino acids. The CDR3 nucleotides read TGTGCCAGCAGCGTAGGTGGACTAAACACCGGGGAGCTGTTTTTT. Protein product: CASSVGGLNTGELFF.

There are many counts of this clonotype. This chain links TRBV29-1 with TRBJ1-1; D remains ambiguous. Germline values: CDR1 SQVTM, CDR2 ANQGSEA. The CDR3 length is 12 residues. The germline V and J ends were trimmed by 6 bases and 3 bases, with 11 bases remaining between them. CDR3 loop: CSVPRAHTEAFF. DNA of the CDR3: TGCAGCGTGCCCCGGGCCCACACTGAAGCTTTCTTT.

This clonotype appeared a few times. The chain employs TRBV29-1 and TRBJ1-2, with TRBD1 matching 9 bases. In germline, CDR1 is SQVTM, CDR2 ANQGSEA. The CDR3 has 11 amino acids. Trimming cost V 8 bases and J 7 bases; bases outside gene matches: 5. CDR3 nucleotide sequence: TGCAGCATACAGGGGGCAGGTGGCTACACCTTC. It codes for CSIQGAGGYTF.

The chain is built from TRBV12-3 or TRBV12-4 and TRBJ1-2; D uncertain. V was cut by 0 bases and J by 8 bases, with 22 bases left in between. The CDR3 has 17 residues. The CDR3 here is CASSLAGRLPHLEGYTF. In DNA, the CDR3 is TGTGCCAGCAGTTTAGCCGGACGCCTTCCCCACTTGGAAGGCTACACCTTC.

Of note for this clonotype: One end of the junction does not line up with germline, which may come from a read error. V usage is TRBV12-3 or TRBV12-4 and J usage is TRBJ2-7, with TRBD1 identical over 9 bases. There are 15 residues in the CDR3. As DNA, the CDR3 is TGTGCTAGCAGTAACGCACAGGGGGCTGGCGACGAGCAGTACTTC. Translation: CASSNAQGAGDEQYF.

This clonotype was seen a few times. The V gene is TRBV4-2, the J gene TRBJ2-1, with 7 bases identical to TRBD2. The CDR3 sequence is 15 residues long. Germline assignment: CDR1 LGHNA and CDR2 YNFKEQ. The V segment lost 4 bases and the J segment 12 bases; nucleotides outside the gene matches: 15. CDR3 in amino acids: CASSLSGRGGNWQFF. In nucleotides, the CDR3 is TGTGCCAGCAGCCTTTCAGGCCGGGGAGGGAATTGGCAGTTCTTC.

In this sample, this clonotype turned up many times. This sequence joins TRBV10-3 and TRBJ1-1; D unclear. V was clipped by 10 bases and J by 3 bases, with 15 bases between them. Germline V gene lookup returns CDR1 ENHRY and CDR2 SYGVKD. CDR3 length: 13 amino acids. The CDR3 loop reads CANSGRLDTEAFF. Written as DNA, the CDR3 is TGTGCCAACTCGGGAAGGTTGGACACTGAAGCTTTCTTT.

V is TRBV5-1 and J is TRBJ2-4; D is possibly TRBD1 or TRBD2 (5 bases each). This CDR3 spans 14 amino acids. The germline V gene encodes CDR1 SGHRS and CDR2 YFSETQ. V lost 4 bases to trimming and J lost 8 bases, with 16 bases between them. The CDR3 reads CASSPGIGGDIQYF. The CDR3 DNA follows: TGCGCCAGCAGCCCCGGGATTGGGGGAGACATTCAGTACTTC.

V is TRBV19 and J is TRBJ1-1; no firm D call. CDR3 length equals 16 residues. Germline lookup yields CDR1 LNHDA and CDR2 SQIVND (reference sequence). V was trimmed by 4 bases and J by 1 base, leaving 16 bases between them. CDR3 DNA: TGTGCCAGTAGTAACCCGGACGGCCCCTGGAACACTGAAGCTTTCTTT. This gives the protein CASSNPDGPWNTEAFF.

The chain combines TRBV13 with TRBJ2-1; 10 bases fit TRBD2. The germline gives CDR1 PRHDT, CDR2 FYEKMQ (reference sequence). V lost 5 bases to trimming and J lost 5 bases; unmatched junction nucleotides: 9. This CDR3 spans 16 amino acids. CDR3 loop: CASSAEPSGGNNEQFF. In DNA, the CDR3 is TGTGCCAGCAGCGCCGAACCTAGCGGGGGAAACAATGAGCAGTTCTTC.

This clonotype was counted only a few times. The genes are TRBV12-3 or TRBV12-4 and TRBJ2-5, with D possibly being TRBD1 (6 bases). The CDR3 length is 14 residues. The V and J ends lost 9 bases and 1 base respectively, with 15 bases between them. CDR3 residues: CASSITGFQETQYF. The CDR3 bases are TGTGCCAGTAGTATCACAGGGTTCCAAGAGACCCAGTACTTC.

This clonotype was counted at least ten times. The J gene is TRBJ1-1, the V gene TRBV20-1, with D maybe TRBD1 (5 bases). The CDR3 has 14 amino acids. With 2 bases removed from V and 1 base from J, the gap between germline ends came to 11 bases. CDR1 and CDR2 from the germline V gene are DFQATT and SNEGSKA (reference sequence). The CDR3 spells CSARIGHPNTEAFF. As DNA, the CDR3 is TGCAGTGCTAGAATCGGACACCCGAACACTGAAGCTTTCTTT.

The V gene is TRBV6-5, the J gene TRBJ2-1; the D is unclear. The CDR3 consists of 16 residues. CDR1 is MNHEY and CDR2 is SVGAGI in the germline V gene. V lost 0 bases to trimming and J lost 2 bases, with 11 bases between them. CDR3 amino acids: CASSYSGIRAYNEQFF. The CDR3 DNA is TGTGCCAGCAGTTACTCGGGGATTAGGGCCTACAATGAGCAGTTCTTC.

The chain uses TRBV29-1 and TRBJ1-2; possibly TRBD1 for D (5 bases). Looked up from germline, CDR1 is SQVTM and CDR2 is ANQGSEA. The V end lost 1 base, the J end lost 4 bases, and 16 bases lay between the germline ends. The CDR3 consists of 15 residues. The CDR3 loop is CSVEGAQRDFYGYTF. CDR3 DNA: TGCAGCGTTGAAGGGGCACAGCGGGACTTCTATGGCTACACCTTC.

This clonotype was counted ten times or more. The chain uses TRBV28 and TRBJ1-1; 12 bases map to TRBD1. Germline trimming cut 2 bases from V and 4 bases from J; bases unmatched to any gene: 8. CDR3 size: 17 residues. Looked up from germline, CDR1 is MDHEN and CDR2 is SYDVKM. The chain's CDR3 is CASSLGTGGMWGTEAFF. In DNA form, the CDR3 reads TGTGCCAGCAGTTTAGGGACAGGGGGCATGTGGGGCACTGAAGCTTTCTTT.

This clonotype has only a few counts. This chain links TRBV5-1 with TRBJ1-2; 9 nucleotides agree with TRBD1. Germline V gives CDR1 SGHRS, CDR2 YFSETQ. The length of the CDR3 is 15 residues. After removal of 5 bases from V and 3 bases from J, the junction contained 8 bases not matched to a gene. The CDR3 coding sequence is TGCGCCAGCAGTCGAGACGGACAGGGGCACTATGGCTACACCTTC. Protein sequence: CASSRDGQGHYGYTF.

The rearrangement links TRBV7-2 to TRBJ2-7; TRBD1 might be the D (6 bases). This CDR3 contains 14 residues. V lost 0 bases to trimming and J lost 3 bases, with 9 bases between them. Germline values: CDR1 SGHTA, CDR2 FQGNSA. Here the CDR3 reads CASSLADRDYEQYF. DNA for the CDR3: TGTGCCAGCAGCTTAGCGGACAGAGACTACGAGCAGTACTTC.

This clonotype has just a few counts. This rearrangement joins TRBV12-3 or TRBV12-4 to TRBJ1-4; 8 bases line up with TRBD1. The CDR3 is 15 residues long. With V trimmed by 2 bases and J by 4 bases, 3 bases remained unmatched. CDR3 nucleotides: TGTGCCAGCAGTTTATCAACAGGGGGTAATGAAAAACTGTTTTTT. It translates to CASSLSTGGNEKLFF.

This clonotype was detected a few times. The chain couples TRBV6-4 to TRBJ2-5, with 7 bases matching TRBD1. The ends lost 6 bases at V and 5 bases at J; junction bases unmatched: 12. The CDR3 covers 15 residues. From germline, CDR1 is MRHNA and CDR2 SNTAGT. CDR3 nucleotide sequence: TGTGCCAGCAGACGGACAGGATACGAGGGGGAGACCCAGTACTTC. This encodes CASRRTGYEGETQYF.